These 25 T cell receptor beta chains originate from one sample sequenced in a study of tumor and adjacent non-tumor tissue in lung cancer. TCRbeta libraries were built with three rounds of nested PCR, modified from ARM-PCR. TCRdb fed the multiplex PCR reads into MiXCR, producing one record per CDR3 protein. The sample consists of approximately 120,000 distinct CDR3 sequences, roughly three fifths of them appearing once. RNA was extracted from bulk tissue without any cell sorting. This non-tumor lung sample came from over 3 cm beyond the tumor edge. Sample: distant non-tumor lung tissue. These receptors were taken from a man aged 55 to 70 with non-small cell lung cancer.

This clonotype was seen once. A much larger clone differs from this one at a single base, so this may be a read error. The chain joins TRBV5-6 to TRBJ1-5; 8 bases agree with TRBD1. Germline CDR1 and CDR2: SGHDT and YYEEEE. The CDR3 runs 15 residues. The CDR3 protein is CASSLGQGKNQSQHF. The CDR3 DNA is TGTGCCAGCAGCCTCGGACAGGGCAAAAATCAGTCCCAGCATTTT.

This clonotype was seen more than once but under ten times. The genes are TRBV28 and TRBJ1-5; a weak D match, TRBD1 (6 bases). This CDR3 is 16 amino acids long. The germline CDR1 and CDR2 sequences are MDHEN and SYDVKM. Trimming pared 2 bases from V and 5 bases from J, leaving 16 bases between. In DNA, the CDR3 is TGTGCCAGCAGTTTAGTGAACAGGGCTCCAGATCAGCCCCAGCATTTT. This codes for CASSLVNRAPDQPQHF.

V gene TRBV7-8 combines with J gene TRBJ2-2, with D tentatively TRBD2 (6 bases). This CDR3 is built from 12 residues. V lost 4 bases and J 7 bases, leaving 7 bases between the germline ends. Germline CDR1 is SGHVS and CDR2 is FQNEAQ. CDR3 sequence reads: CASSSAGGELFF. The CDR3 DNA reads as TGTGCCAGCAGCTCAGCGGGCGGGGAGCTGTTTTTT.

On this clonotype: With a much larger clone just one base away, this may be a read error. This chain joins TRBV30 and TRBJ2-1; D not resolved. The CDR3 sequence is 13 residues long. Germline loops: CDR1 GTSNPN, CDR2 SVGIG (reference sequence). Trimming stripped 0 bases from V and 3 bases from J, with 6 bases between. CDR3 nucleotide sequence: TGTGCCTGGAGTGTAAAGTACTACAATGAGCAGTTCTTC. This sequence encodes CAWSVKYYNEQFF.

A note on this clonotype: The junction and the germline gene differ at one end; a read error may be behind it. The chain links TRBV19 to TRBJ2-5; D possibly matches TRBD1 or TRBD2 (5 bases each). The CDR3 covers 16 residues. Per germline, CDR1 LNHDA and CDR2 SQIVND (reference sequence). Here the CDR3 reads CASSWAREGRQETQYF. The CDR3 DNA reads TGTGCTAGTAGTTGGGCCAGAGAGGGACGGCAAGAGACCCAGTACTTC. The full variable domain, completed using reference TRBV19 and TRBJ2-5, is DGGITQSPKYLFRKEGQNVTLSCEQNLNHDAMYWYRQDPGQGLRLIYYSQIVNDFQKGDIAEGYSVSREKKESFPLTVTSAQKNPTAFYLCASSWAREGRQETQYFGPGTRLLVL.

In this sample, this clonotype turned up many times. The chain carries TRBV6-2 or TRBV6-3 and TRBJ1-1; D unclear. V lost 7 bases to trimming and J lost 3 bases, with 12 bases between them. The CDR3 contains 13 residues. Germline CDR1 is MNHEY and CDR2 is SVGEGT. CDR3 sequence reads: CASKDPADTEAFF. CDR3 coding DNA: TGTGCCAGCAAGGACCCGGCGGACACTGAAGCTTTCTTT.

This clonotype came up many times. The genes are TRBV12-3 or TRBV12-4 and TRBJ1-1; D possibly corresponds to TRBD1 (6 bases). The length of the CDR3 is 17 residues. Trimming stripped 3 bases from V and 4 bases from J, with 21 bases between. The CDR3 DNA is TGTGCCAGCAGTTTGAGAAGCTACAGGGTAGTGAGCACTGAAGCTTTCTTT. Protein product: CASSLRSYRVVSTEAFF.

As concerns this clonotype: This may arise from a read error, as a much more abundant clone is one base away. CDR3 bases: TGTGCCAGCAGGTCGAACAGGGGGCTTACCGGGAAGCTGTTTTTT. This sequence encodes CASRSNRGLTGKLFF. The chain uses TRBV12-3 or TRBV12-4 and TRBJ2-2; 9 bases line up with TRBD1. The CDR3 has 15 amino acids.

Remarks on this clonotype: One end of the junction varies from germline; a read error may be responsible. The rearrangement links TRBV28 to TRBJ1-1, with 7 positions matching TRBD1. Germline lookup yields CDR1 MDHEN and CDR2 SYDVKM. The CDR3 runs 16 residues. CDR3 DNA: TGTGCCAGTAGTTCTCCCAGGGGGGTAAGAACCACTGAAGCTTTCTTT. Protein sequence: CASSSPRGVRTTEAFF.

This clonotype has just a few counts. The rearrangement links TRBV7-9 to TRBJ2-1; D may be TRBD2 (6 bases). CDR1 is SEHNR, CDR2 FQNEAQ, per germline (reference sequence). Trimming removed 2 bases at V and 5 bases at J, with 16 bases between. This CDR3 region has 16 residues. The CDR3 DNA reads TGTGCCAGCAGCTTATATGGGGCGGGGAGCAACAATGAGCAGTTCTTC. Amino acid sequence: CASSLYGAGSNNEQFF.

A word on this clonotype: This may come from a read error, since a much larger clone is one base off. The V call is TRBV12-3 or TRBV12-4, the J call TRBJ1-1, with 8 bases aligning to TRBD1. This CDR3 is built from 12 residues. V was pared by 5 bases and J by 8 bases, with 4 bases of the junction left unmatched. In DNA, the CDR3 is TGTGCCAGCAGTCGGACAGGGTTGGAAGCTTTCTTT. Protein sequence: CASSRTGLEAFF.

This clonotype was observed many times. The rearrangement joins TRBV6-1 to TRBJ1-5; perhaps TRBD1 as D (6 bases). This CDR3 spans 13 amino acids. Germline CDR1 reads MNHNS; CDR2 reads SASEGT. With 6 bases removed from V and 2 bases from J, the gap between germline ends came to 8 bases. The DNA of the CDR3 is TGTGCCAGCAGAGCAGGGGGCAATCAGCCCCAGCATTTT. Its translation: CASRAGGNQPQHF.

As concerns this clonotype: A read error may account for a junction end that differs from germline. V is TRBV11-1 and J is TRBJ2-1; no definite D call. The CDR3 has 11 residues. Per germline, CDR1 SGHAT and CDR2 FQDESV (reference sequence). The CDR3 loop is CVSSPEKEQFF. The DNA for the CDR3 is TGTGTCAGCAGCCCCGAAAAAGAGCAGTTCTTC.

V gene TRBV6-5 combines with J gene TRBJ2-3; tentatively, D is TRBD2 (5 bases). CDR1 and CDR2 (germline): MNHEY, SVGAGI. Trimming took 0 bases from V and 2 from J, leaving 18 bases between them. This CDR3 region has 18 residues. CDR3 region: CASSYSMCTEGPTDTQYF. The DNA for the CDR3 is TGTGCCAGCAGTTACTCGATGTGTACTGAGGGCCCCACAGATACGCAGTATTTT.

This clonotype has at least ten counts. The chain employs TRBV13 and TRBJ1-2; 8 bases line up with TRBD1. Unmatched junction bases numbered 8, after V lost 4 bases and J lost 4 bases. The CDR3 totals 15 residues. Germline loops: CDR1 PRHDT, CDR2 FYEKMQ (reference sequence). The CDR3 loop reads CASSSIRGRGYGYTF. DNA of the CDR3: TGTGCCAGCAGCTCAATCAGGGGGCGCGGCTATGGCTACACCTTC.

This chain links TRBV21-1 with TRBJ2-2. TRBV21-1 is noted as a pseudogene. The CDR3 has 20 residues. CDR3 in DNA: TGTGCCAGCAGGAAGAGGCTGTGGGTCTCCATATGTTCGAGCACCGGGGAGCTGTTTTTT. Translating gives CASRKRLWVSICSSTGELFF.

This clonotype showed up just once. The chain links TRBV5-4 to TRBJ1-1, with 9 bases lining up with TRBD1. The CDR3 is 15 amino acids. J was trimmed by 7 bases and V by 1 base; bases with no gene match: 8. Looked up from germline, CDR1 is SGHNT and CDR2 is YYREEE (reference sequence). The CDR3 DNA reads TGTGCCAGCAGCTTGCCCACAGGGGGCTTTGGTGAAGCTTTCTTT. Translation gives CASSLPTGGFGEAFF.

The CDR3 region has the DNA TGTGCCAGCAGTGTTGGGGTTTTTCGGGACTTCGAGTCCCAGTACTTC. This encodes CASSVGVFRDFESQYF. V and J are TRBV6-1 and TRBJ2-5; perhaps TRBD2 as D (6 bases). V gave up 4 bases and J gave up 9 bases, with 24 bases separating them. The CDR3 contains 16 residues. Germline values: CDR1 MNHNS, CDR2 SASEGT.

The chain has TRBV28 and TRBJ2-7; D possibly matches TRBD1 or TRBD2 (5 bases each). The germline gives CDR1 MDHEN, CDR2 SYDVKM. The V end lost 7 bases, the J end lost 1 base, and 14 bases lay between the germline ends. The CDR3 runs 14 residues. CDR3 residues: CASNLVGESYEQYF. DNA of the CDR3: TGTGCCAGCAATTTGGTAGGGGAGTCCTACGAGCAGTACTTC.

Concerning this clonotype itself: No conserved phenylalanine or tryptophan is present at the end of the CDR3, so a read error is the likely explanation. This chain joins TRBV11-3 and TRBJ2-5; 7 bases are shared with TRBD1. The CDR3 is 14 residues long. CDR1 is SGHNT and CDR2 is YENEEA in the germline V gene. The CDR3 is CVSSYGTEGETQYI. As DNA, the CDR3 is TGTGTCAGCAGCTACGGGACAGAAGGAGAGACCCAGTACATC.

In this sample, this clonotype turned up many times. V is TRBV20-1 and J is TRBJ2-7; 7 nucleotides align to TRBD1. The CDR3 runs to 14 residues. Germline values: CDR1 DFQATT, CDR2 SNEGSKA (reference sequence). J lost 5 bases, V lost 5 bases, and 12 bases had no gene match. The CDR3 DNA reads as TGCAGTGCTCCTTCGCGACAGGGCATCAACGAGCAGTACTTC. Translated: CSAPSRQGINEQYF.

The V and J genes are TRBV7-2 and TRBJ2-3; D gene ambiguous. The CDR3 loop spans 13 amino acids. Trimming left V 5 bases short and J 3 bases short, with 9 bases between. CDR1 and CDR2 (germline): SGHTA, FQGNSA. Here the CDR3 reads CASSGLRTDTQYF. The CDR3 DNA is TGTGCCAGCAGCGGCCTGCGGACAGATACGCAGTATTTT. The complete variable domain, with remaining parts taken from reference TRBV7-2 and TRBJ2-3, reads GAGVSQSPSNKVTEKGKDVELRCDPISGHTALYWYRQSLGQGLEFLIYFQGNSAPDKSGLPSDRFSAERTGGSVSTLTIQRTQQEDSAVYLCASSGLRTDTQYFGPGTRLTVL.

For this clonotype: This may be a read error, as it is one base from a much larger clone. The chain joins TRBV7-8 to TRBJ2-1; 9 bases map to TRBD2. The CDR3 sequence is 15 residues long. Germline CDR1 reads SGHVS; CDR2 reads FQNEAQ. CDR3 region: CTSSAGLANYNEQFF. In DNA form, the CDR3 reads TGTACCAGCAGCGCAGGACTAGCGAACTACAATGAGCAGTTCTTC.

The V and J genes are TRBV6-9 and TRBJ2-7, with D hard to call. Germline CDR1 is MNHGY and CDR2 is SVAAGI. The CDR3 totals 12 residues. The CDR3 loop is CVGNLSRNEQYF. DNA for the CDR3: TGTGTCGGCAATTTAAGCCGCAACGAGCAGTACTTC.

To note about this clonotype: Sequence at one end of the junction differs from germline and may be a read error. The chain combines TRBV11-3 with TRBJ1-1; D gene unclear. CDR3 length equals 13 residues. Germline V gives CDR1 SGHNT, CDR2 YENEEA. The CDR3 here is CASSLAGLVAAFF. The CDR3 DNA reads TGTGCCAGCAGTTTAGCAGGACTCGTTGCGGCTTTCTTT.